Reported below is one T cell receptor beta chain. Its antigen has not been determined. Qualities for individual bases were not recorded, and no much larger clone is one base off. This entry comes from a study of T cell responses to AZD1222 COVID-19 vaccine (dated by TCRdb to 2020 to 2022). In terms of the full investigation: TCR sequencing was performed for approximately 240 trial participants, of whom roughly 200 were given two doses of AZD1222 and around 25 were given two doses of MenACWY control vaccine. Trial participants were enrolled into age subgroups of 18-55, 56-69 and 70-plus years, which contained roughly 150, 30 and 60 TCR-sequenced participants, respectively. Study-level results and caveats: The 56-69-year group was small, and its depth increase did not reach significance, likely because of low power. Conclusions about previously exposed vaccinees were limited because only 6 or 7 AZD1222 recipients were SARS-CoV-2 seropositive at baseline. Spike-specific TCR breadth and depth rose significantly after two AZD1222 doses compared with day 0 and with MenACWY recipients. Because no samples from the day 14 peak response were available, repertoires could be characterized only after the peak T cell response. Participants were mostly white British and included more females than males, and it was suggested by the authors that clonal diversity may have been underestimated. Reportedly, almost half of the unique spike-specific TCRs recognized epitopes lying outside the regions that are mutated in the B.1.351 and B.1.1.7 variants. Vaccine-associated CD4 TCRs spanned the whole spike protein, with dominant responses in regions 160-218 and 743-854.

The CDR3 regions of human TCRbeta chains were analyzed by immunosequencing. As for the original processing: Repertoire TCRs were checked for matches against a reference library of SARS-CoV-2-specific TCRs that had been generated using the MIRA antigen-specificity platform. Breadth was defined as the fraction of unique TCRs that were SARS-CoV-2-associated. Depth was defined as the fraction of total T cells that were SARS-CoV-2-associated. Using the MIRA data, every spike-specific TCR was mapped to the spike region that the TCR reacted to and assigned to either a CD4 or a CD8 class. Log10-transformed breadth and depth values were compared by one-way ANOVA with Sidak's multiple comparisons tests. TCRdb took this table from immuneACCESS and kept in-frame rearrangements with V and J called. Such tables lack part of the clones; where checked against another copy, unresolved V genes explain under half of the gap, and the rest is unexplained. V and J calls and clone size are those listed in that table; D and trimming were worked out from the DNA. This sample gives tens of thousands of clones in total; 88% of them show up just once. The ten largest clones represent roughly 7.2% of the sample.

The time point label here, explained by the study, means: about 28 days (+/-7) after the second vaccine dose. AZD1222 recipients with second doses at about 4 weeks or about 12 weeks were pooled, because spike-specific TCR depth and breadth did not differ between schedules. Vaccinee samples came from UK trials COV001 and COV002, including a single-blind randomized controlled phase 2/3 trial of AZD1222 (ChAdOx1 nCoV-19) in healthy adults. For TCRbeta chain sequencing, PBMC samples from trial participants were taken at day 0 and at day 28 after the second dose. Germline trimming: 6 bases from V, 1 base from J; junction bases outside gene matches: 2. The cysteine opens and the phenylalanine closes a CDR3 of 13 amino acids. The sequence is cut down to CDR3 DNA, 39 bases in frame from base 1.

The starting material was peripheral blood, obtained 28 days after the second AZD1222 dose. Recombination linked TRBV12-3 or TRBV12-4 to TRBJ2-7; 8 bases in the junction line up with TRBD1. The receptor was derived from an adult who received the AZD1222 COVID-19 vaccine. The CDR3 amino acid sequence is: CASRGTGSYEQYF. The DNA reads TGTGCCAGCAGGGGGACAGGATCCTACGAGCAGTACTTC.